This T cell receptor beta chain was identified in a study of blood T cells in healthy people across ages. V was clipped by 8 bases and J by 4 bases, with 15 bases between them. Germline CDR1 is SGHTA and CDR2 is FQGNSA. CDR3 length equals 14 residues. Together with a sample-barcoded 5' primer, a J-beta primer mix was included in a second PCR lasting about 6 to 11 cycles. TCRdb recomputed calls from the 5' RACE reads with MiXCR, one row per CDR3 protein. The sample shows under 1,000,000 distinct CDR3 sequences, around 36% of them seen only once. Sequenced input: blood. The TCR was taken from a man aged 18 to 29 in good health. The chain uses TRBV7-2 and TRBJ2-1, with D tentatively TRBD2 (6 bases). CDR3 in amino acids: CASFDGTPYNEQFF. DNA of the CDR3: TGTGCCAGCTTTGACGGGACTCCGTACAATGAGCAGTTCTTC.